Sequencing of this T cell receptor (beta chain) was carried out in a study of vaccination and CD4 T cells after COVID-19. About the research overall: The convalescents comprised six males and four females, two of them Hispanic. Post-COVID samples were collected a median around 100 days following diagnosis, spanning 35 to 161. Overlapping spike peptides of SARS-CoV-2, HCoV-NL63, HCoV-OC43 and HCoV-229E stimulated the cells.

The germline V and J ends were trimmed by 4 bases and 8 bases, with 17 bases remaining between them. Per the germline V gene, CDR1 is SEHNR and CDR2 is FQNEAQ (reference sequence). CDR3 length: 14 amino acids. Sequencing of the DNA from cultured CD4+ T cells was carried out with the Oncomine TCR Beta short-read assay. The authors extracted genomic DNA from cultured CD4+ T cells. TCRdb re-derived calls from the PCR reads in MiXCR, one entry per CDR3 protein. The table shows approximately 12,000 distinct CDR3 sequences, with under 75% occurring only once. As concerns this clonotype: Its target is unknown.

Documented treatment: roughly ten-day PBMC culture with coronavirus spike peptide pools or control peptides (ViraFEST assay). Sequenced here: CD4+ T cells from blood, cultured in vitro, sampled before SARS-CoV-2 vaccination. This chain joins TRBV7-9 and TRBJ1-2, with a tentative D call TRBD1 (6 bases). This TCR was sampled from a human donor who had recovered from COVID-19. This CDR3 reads CASSSTHRVGGYTF. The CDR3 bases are TGTGCCAGCAGCTCAACTCACAGGGTCGGCGGCTACACCTTC.